This TCR beta chain is from a study of CD8+ T cells in alopecia areata. About the research overall: Those treated were given oral tofacitinib at 5 to 10 mg twice daily.

Following extraction, RNA underwent reverse transcription to cDNA, which served as the sequencing template. Repertoires were generated with immunoSEQ multiplex PCR, while TCRdb's copy carries only in-frame clones and drops some. The sample holds 150,000 to 200,000 clones, less than 70% seen once. The length of the CDR3 is 14 residues. The germline CDR1 and CDR2 sequences are PRHDT and FYEKMQ (reference sequence). Trimming took off 3 bases at V and 2 bases at J, with 8 bases between the two ends. Sample treatment: oral pan-JAK inhibitor, 5-10 mg twice daily. The specimen comprised CD8+ T cells sorted from blood, sampled at week 24, from a patient treated with tofacitinib. The chain has TRBV13 and TRBJ1-3; D is ambiguous. The sequence came from a human donor with alopecia areata. CDR3 nucleotide sequence: TGTGCCAGCAGCTTGGGGAGTGCTGGAAACACCATATATTTT. This gives the protein CASSLGSAGNTIYF. The whole variable domain, remainder taken from reference TRBV13 and TRBJ1-3, is AAGVIQSPRHLIKEKRETATLKCYPIPRHDTVYWYQQGPGQDPQFLISFYEKMQSDKGSIPDRFSAQQFSDYHSELNMSSLELGDSALYFCASSLGSAGNTIYFGEGSWLTVV.